This passage covers 28 T cell receptor beta chains from one sample sequenced in a study of T cell responses to AZD1222 COVID-19 vaccine. The assay was immunoSEQ multiplex PCR, and TCRdb's table has in-frame clones only and misses some. The data show more than 95,000 clones, about 91% seen once. This specimen consisted of peripheral blood, obtained on day 0 of AZD1222 vaccination. Receptors originate from an adult in good health.

The rearrangement joins TRBV27 to TRBJ1-2; 7 positions agree with TRBD1. CDR1 and CDR2 from the germline V gene are MNHEY and SMNVEV (reference sequence). V trimming: 1 base; J trimming: 2 bases; junction bases outside the gene matches: 1. CDR3 length: 14 amino acids. CDR3 sequence: CASSLYRGNYGYTF. The CDR3 region has the DNA TGTGCCAGCAGTTTATACAGGGGAAACTATGGCTACACCTTC.

This clone was recorded only once. This rearrangement joins TRBV6-6 to TRBJ1-2; the match to TRBD1 covers 10 bases. The CDR3 covers 14 residues. With 5 bases clipped from V and 6 bases from J, the junction kept 6 bases outside the gene matches. Per the germline V gene, CDR1 is MNHNY and CDR2 is SVGAGI (reference sequence). CDR3 residues: CASSLDRGRDGYTF. The CDR3 region has the DNA TGTGCCAGCAGTCTCGACAGGGGGCGAGATGGCTACACCTTC.

The CDR3 loop reads CASSQGFQGALYEQYF. In DNA, the CDR3 is TGTGCCAGCAGCCAAGGCTTTCAGGGGGCTTTGTACGAGCAGTACTTC. The chain is built from TRBV4-2 and TRBJ2-7, with 8 bases identical to TRBD1. Germline trimming cut 1 base from V and 4 bases from J; bases unmatched to any gene: 9. The CDR3 consists of 16 residues. The germline CDR1 and CDR2 sequences are LGHNA and YNFKEQ.

This chain links TRBV27 with TRBJ1-2; no reliable D call. The CDR3 extends over 13 amino acids. Between the trimmed V and J ends, which lost 0 bases and 8 bases, there was a span of 10 bases. Germline CDR1 MNHEY, CDR2 SMNVEV (reference sequence). CDR3 sequence reads: CASSLSPAWGYTF. The CDR3 DNA follows: TGTGCCAGCAGTTTATCGCCCGCATGGGGCTACACCTTC.

This clone was seen more than once but under ten times. The chain combines TRBV5-1 with TRBJ1-1, with D unresolved. The germline V and J ends were trimmed by 4 bases and 2 bases, with 12 bases remaining between them. CDR3 length equals 14 residues. Looked up from germline, CDR1 is SGHRS and CDR2 is YFSETQ. The CDR3 sequence is CASSPQPSNTEAFF. The CDR3 DNA is TGCGCCAGCAGCCCCCAACCCAGCAACACTGAAGCTTTCTTT.

J is TRBJ1-2 and V is TRBV14, with D possibly being TRBD1 (5 bases). Germline V lookup: CDR1 SGHDN, CDR2 FVKESK. V was trimmed by 2 bases and J by 4 bases, leaving 14 bases between them. The CDR3 loop spans 15 amino acids. CDR3 amino acids: CASSQSLTATYGYTF. The CDR3 DNA is TGTGCCAGCAGCCAATCGTTGACAGCCACCTATGGCTACACCTTC.

The chain recombines TRBV7-3 with TRBJ1-3, with D possibly TRBD1 on 5 matching bases. The germline V and J ends were trimmed by 5 bases and 0 bases, with 8 bases remaining between them. The CDR3 has 14 amino acids. Germline-derived CDR1 and CDR2 are SGHTA and FQGTGA. The CDR3 DNA follows: TGTGCCAGCAGCCAGGGAAGCTCTGGAAACACCATATATTTT. Its protein is CASSQGSSGNTIYF.

Regarding this clone: Distinct nucleotide sequences in the sample also encode this CDR3. V and J are TRBV19 and TRBJ2-7; 8 bases are shared with TRBD1. CDR3 length: 14 amino acids. With V trimmed by 5 bases and J by 1 base, 4 bases remained unmatched. In germline, CDR1 is LNHDA, CDR2 SQIVND (reference sequence). CDR3 sequence (DNA): TGTGCCAGTAGTTTTGGACAGGGATCCTACGAGCAGTACTTC. Its protein product is CASSFGQGSYEQYF.

This chain joins TRBV27 and TRBJ2-6; D gene uncertain. Germline V gene lookup returns CDR1 MNHEY and CDR2 SMNVEV (reference sequence). V lost 3 bases and J 1 base, leaving 13 bases between the germline ends. This CDR3 region has 17 residues. CDR3 loop: CASSLTAIQSGANVLTF. CDR3 nucleotide sequence: TGTGCCAGCAGTTTGACGGCTATCCAATCTGGGGCCAACGTCCTGACTTTC. The full variable domain, in which reference TRBV27 and TRBJ2-6 provide the parts outside the CDR3, is EAQVTQNPRYLITVTGKKLTVTCSQNMNHEYMSWYRQDPGLGLRQIYYSMNVEVTDKGDVPEGYKVSRKEKRNFPLILESPSPNQTSLYFCASSLTAIQSGANVLTFGAGSRLTVL.

This chain links TRBV9 with TRBJ2-7; D not resolved. The CDR3 consists of 15 residues. Trimming pared 3 bases from V and 1 base from J, leaving 14 bases between. The germline V gene has CDR1 SGDLS and CDR2 YYNGEE. The CDR3 nucleotides read TGTGCCAGCAGCGCAAACCAATTCCCATCCTACGAGCAGTACTTC. Its protein product is CASSANQFPSYEQYF.

This clone has a single count. The genes are TRBV19 and TRBJ1-6; the match to TRBD1 covers 7 bases. CDR3 length equals 17 residues. Germline lookup yields CDR1 LNHDA and CDR2 SQIVND (reference sequence). J lost 7 bases, V lost 3 bases, and 12 bases had no gene match. The CDR3 DNA reads as TGTGCCAGTAGTATTCTCCCTGCCGGGACAGCCAATTCACCCCTCCACTTT. It specifies CASSILPAGTANSPLHF.

V and J are TRBV7-2 and TRBJ2-7; D remains ambiguous. V was shortened by 0 bases and J by 7 bases, with 13 bases between the two germline ends. Looked up from germline, CDR1 is SGHTA and CDR2 is FQGNSA. The CDR3 loop spans 14 amino acids. The CDR3 reads CASSLARQTSEQYF. CDR3 DNA sequence: TGTGCCAGCAGCTTAGCGCGGCAGACCTCGGAGCAGTACTTC.

This rearrangement joins TRBV5-1 to TRBJ1-1, with D unresolved. The CDR3 runs 13 residues. Germline V gene lookup returns CDR1 SGHRS and CDR2 YFSETQ. Between the trimmed V and J ends, which lost 4 bases and 3 bases, there was a span of 10 bases. CDR3: CASSPRQHTEAFF. The CDR3 DNA sequence: TGCGCCAGCAGCCCCCGACAACACACTGAAGCTTTCTTT.

This CDR3 is CASSDGFAQPQHF. CDR3 nucleotide sequence: TGTGCCAGCAGTGACGGGTTTGCTCAGCCCCAGCATTTT. The chain carries TRBV6-1 and TRBJ1-5, with D hard to call. The germline V and J ends were trimmed by 3 bases and 6 bases, with 9 bases remaining between them. Germline assignment: CDR1 MNHNS and CDR2 SASEGT. The CDR3 contains 13 residues.

The V call is TRBV6-5, the J call TRBJ1-1; a possible D gene is TRBD1 (5 bases). The V and J ends lost 0 bases and 5 bases respectively, with 13 bases between them. Germline V lookup: CDR1 MNHEY, CDR2 SVGAGI. The CDR3 has 15 amino acids. The CDR3 is CASSYSIQGLTEAFF. The DNA for the CDR3 is TGTGCCAGCAGTTACTCGATTCAGGGCCTGACTGAAGCTTTCTTT.

This rearrangement joins TRBV6-5 to TRBJ1-1; D is unclear. V was cut by 0 bases and J by 1 base, with 9 bases left in between. This CDR3 is built from 15 residues. Germline CDR1 and CDR2: MNHEY and SVGAGI. CDR3 coding DNA: TGTGCCAGCAGTTACTCGATGTCAGCGAACACTGAAGCTTTCTTT. Amino acid sequence: CASSYSMSANTEAFF.

This clone occurred a few times. The rearrangement uses TRBV24-1 and TRBJ2-3, with D possibly being TRBD1 or TRBD2 (5 bases each). Germline CDR1 KGHDR, CDR2 SFDVKD. This CDR3 has 13 amino acids. The V gene lost 7 bases and the J gene lost 4 bases, with 11 bases spanning the gap. CDR3 protein: CATSPGAPDTQYF. Written as DNA, the CDR3 is TGTGCCACCAGCCCCGGGGCCCCAGATACGCAGTATTTT.

The table lists this clone with a count of one. V and J are TRBV4-1 and TRBJ2-7; 7 nucleotides line up with TRBD2. This CDR3 contains 15 residues. CDR1 is MGHRA and CDR2 is YSYEKL in the germline V gene. V lost 0 bases to trimming and J lost 2 bases; unmatched junction nucleotides: 4. DNA of the CDR3: TGCGCCAGCAGCCAAGATACTAGCGTACCCTACGAGCAGTACTTC. Protein: CASSQDTSVPYEQYF.

The chain joins TRBV6-1 to TRBJ2-2; 9 bases line up with TRBD1. The V segment lost 3 bases and the J segment 3 bases; nucleotides outside the gene matches: 5. The CDR3 sequence is 16 residues long. CDR1 and CDR2 (germline): MNHNS, SASEGT. This chain's CDR3 is CASSEGDRVYTGELFF. In DNA form, the CDR3 reads TGTGCCAGCAGTGAGGGGGACAGGGTGTACACCGGGGAGCTGTTTTTT.

The V and J genes are TRBV4-3 and TRBJ2-1; D may be TRBD1 or TRBD2 (5 bases each). V was shortened by 2 bases and J by 6 bases, with 11 bases between the two germline ends. This CDR3 contains 14 residues. CDR1 and CDR2 from the germline V gene are LGHNA and YSLEER. The CDR3 protein is CASSQPGTGNEQFF. In DNA, the CDR3 is TGCGCCAGCAGCCAACCTGGGACGGGCAATGAGCAGTTCTTC.

V and J are TRBV28 and TRBJ2-7, with D hard to call. CDR1 MDHEN and CDR2 SYDVKM come from the germline V gene. Deletions cut 7 bases from V and 2 bases from J, with 12 bases between. CDR3 length: 13 residues. DNA of the CDR3: TGTGCCAGCACAACCGGGCCAACCTACGAGCAGTACTTC. Encoded protein: CASTTGPTYEQYF.

The chain joins TRBV5-1 to TRBJ1-2; the D is unclear. This CDR3 is 14 amino acids long. V lost 5 bases and J 9 bases, leaving 20 bases between the germline ends. Germline assignment: CDR1 SGHRS and CDR2 YFSETQ. The CDR3 loop reads CASSETPPQLSYTF. DNA for the CDR3: TGCGCCAGCAGTGAGACACCGCCGCAACTGAGCTACACCTTC.

This chain uses TRBV7-2 with TRBJ1-3; the D is unclear. Germline V lookup: CDR1 SGHTA, CDR2 FQGNSA. The V gene lost 3 bases and the J gene lost 0 bases, with 9 bases spanning the gap. CDR3 size: 15 residues. Here the CDR3 reads CASSLRHNSGNTIYF. The CDR3 DNA follows: TGTGCCAGCAGCTTGCGTCACAACTCTGGAAACACCATATATTTT.

The chain is built from TRBV11-3 and TRBJ2-7; 10 bases map to TRBD1. Germline assignment: CDR1 SGHNT and CDR2 YENEEA. J lost 1 base, V lost 10 bases, and 10 bases had no gene match. The CDR3 runs 15 residues. The CDR3 bases are TGTGCCATAAAAACGGGACAGGGGCCTTCCTACGAGCAGTACTTC. It yields the protein CAIKTGQGPSYEQYF. The whole variable domain, filled in from reference TRBV11-3 and TRBJ2-7, reads EAGVVQSPRYKIIEKKQPVAFWCNPISGHNTLYWYLQNLGQGPELLIRYENEEAVDDSQLPKDRFSAERLKGVDSTLKIQPAELGDSAVYLCAIKTGQGPSYEQYFGPGTRLTVT.

This clone was counted between two and nine times. The chain is built from TRBV7-2 and TRBJ1-2; TRBD1 aligns across 9 bases. The germline gives CDR1 SGHTA, CDR2 FQGNSA. The trim removed 6 bases at V and 1 base at J, leaving 12 bases unmatched. The CDR3 has 17 amino acids. CDR3 coding DNA: TGTGCCAGCAGTGCAAGCGGACAGGGGCTACATAACTATGGCTACACCTTC. It yields the protein CASSASGQGLHNYGYTF.

The rearrangement joins TRBV9 to TRBJ1-1; D not certain. The CDR3 extends over 13 amino acids. V was clipped by 0 bases and J by 2 bases, with 5 bases between them. CDR1 is SGDLS and CDR2 is YYNGEE in the germline V gene. In DNA form, the CDR3 reads TGTGCCAGCAGCGTAGCAAGAAACACTGAAGCTTTCTTT. Its protein product is CASSVARNTEAFF.

The chain combines TRBV4-2 with TRBJ1-2; D may be TRBD1 (5 bases). V lost 1 base to trimming and J lost 2 bases, with 14 bases between them. The germline V gene has CDR1 LGHNA and CDR2 YNFKEQ. This CDR3 is built from 16 residues. The CDR3 DNA reads TGTGCCAGCAGCCAAGTAGGGGACCCAGGGAACTATGGCTACACCTTC. It specifies CASSQVGDPGNYGYTF.

This rearrangement joins TRBV6-5 to TRBJ2-2, with TRBD2 matching over 8 bases. The V gene's germline CDR1 is MNHEY and CDR2 SVGAGI. Losses at the gene ends were 6 bases for V and 7 bases for J; bases not matched to a gene: 7. This CDR3 contains 14 residues. The CDR3 DNA reads as TGTGCCAGCAGGAGCGGGAGTGAGATCGGGGAGCTGTTTTTT. It encodes CASRSGSEIGELFF.